The rows below give T cell receptor beta chains drawn from one sample of a study of T cells in localized non-small cell lung cancer. Profiling relied on immunoSEQ multiplex PCR, and the TCRdb table lists in-frame clones only, not all of them. Of 45,000 to 55,000 clones in the sample, roughly 89% were seen once. The sequenced sample was peripheral blood, obtained before any cancer treatment. The receptors come from a male donor aged 60 or over with stage III squamous cell lung carcinoma. CDR3s include the opening cysteine and the closing phenylalanine or tryptophan. Each record gives: CDR3 DNA, CDR3 protein, D gene, J gene, clone size, CDR3 length, V gene. A D gene is named only where the DNA matches it firmly. A row's size may be missing; if present it is once, few, many or a size class.

CDR3 DNA: TGTGCCAGCAGTTTACTCACAGGGGGAAGCAATCAGCCCCAGCATTTT
CDR3 protein: CASSLLTGGSNQPQHF
D gene: TRBD1
J gene: TRBJ1-5
clone size: NA
CDR3 length: 16
V gene: TRBV28

CDR3 DNA: TGTGCCAGCTCACCACAGGGGGCCGGCTATGGCTACACCTTC
CDR3 protein: CASSPQGAGYGYTF
D gene: TRBD1
J gene: TRBJ1-2
clone size: NA
CDR3 length: 14
V gene: TRBV18

CDR3 DNA: TGTGCCAGCAGCGTAGAAAAAAATGATAGCAATCAGCCCCAGCATTTT
CDR3 protein: CASSVEKNDSNQPQHF
D gene: NA
J gene: TRBJ1-5
clone size: NA
CDR3 length: 16
V gene: TRBV9

CDR3 DNA: TGTGCCAGCAGCTTGGGACAGGGCCCCTACTATGGCTACACCTTC
CDR3 protein: CASSLGQGPYYGYTF
D gene: TRBD1
J gene: TRBJ1-2
clone size: NA
CDR3 length: 15
V gene: TRBV5-5

CDR3 DNA: TGTGCCAGCAGCCCCAGGGGCCCGCCGCAGCCCCAGCATTTT
CDR3 protein: CASSPRGPPQPQHF
D gene: NA
J gene: TRBJ1-5
clone size: NA
CDR3 length: 14
V gene: TRBV7-9

CDR3 DNA: TGTGCCAGCAGCCTCCGGGCCATCTCTGGAAACACCATATATTTT
CDR3 protein: CASSLRAISGNTIYF
D gene: NA
J gene: TRBJ1-3
clone size: NA
CDR3 length: 15
V gene: TRBV4-2

CDR3 DNA: TGCGCCAGCAGCCAGGCAGGGCCCGACTATGGCTACACCTTC
CDR3 protein: CASSQAGPDYGYTF
D gene: NA
J gene: TRBJ1-2
clone size: NA
CDR3 length: 14
V gene: TRBV5-1

CDR3 DNA: TGTGCCAGCAGCGCGGCACAGTCTAACTATGGCTACACCTTC
CDR3 protein: CASSAAQSNYGYTF
D gene: NA
J gene: TRBJ1-2
clone size: once
CDR3 length: 14
V gene: TRBV7-2

CDR3 DNA: TGTGCCACCACTAAAACCCCTCTCGGCAGGGAAGCTTTCTTT
CDR3 protein: CATTKTPLGREAFF
D gene: NA
J gene: TRBJ1-1
clone size: NA
CDR3 length: 14
V gene: TRBV2

CDR3 DNA: TGCGCCAGCAGCGAAAGTAGTGGGGTACTCGCAGATACGCAGTATTTT
CDR3 protein: CASSESSGVLADTQYF
D gene: NA
J gene: TRBJ2-3
clone size: NA
CDR3 length: 16
V gene: TRBV5-1

CDR3 DNA: TGTGCCAGCAGCTCCCCTCAGGGATACACTGAAGCTTTCTTT
CDR3 protein: CASSSPQGYTEAFF
D gene: NA
J gene: TRBJ1-1
clone size: NA
CDR3 length: 14
V gene: TRBV7-8

CDR3 DNA: TGCGCCAGCAGCACGACCGCTGGAGGTACGCAGTATTTT
CDR3 protein: CASSTTAGGTQYF
D gene: NA
J gene: TRBJ2-3
clone size: NA
CDR3 length: 13
V gene: TRBV5-1

CDR3 DNA: TGTCTGTTAGGCGGGGGTCGACGAAACACCATATATTTT
CDR3 protein: CLLGGGRRNTIYF
D gene: NA
J gene: TRBJ1-3
clone size: NA
CDR3 length: 13
V gene: TRBV5-3

CDR3 DNA: TGTGCCAGCAGTGAAACTTCGGGGGGGACCACAGATACGCAGTATTTT
CDR3 protein: CASSETSGGTTDTQYF
D gene: TRBD2
J gene: TRBJ2-3
clone size: NA
CDR3 length: 16
V gene: TRBV6-1

CDR3 DNA: TGTGCCATCAACAGTCACGGGACAGACCAATGGACCGGGGAGCTGTTTTTT
CDR3 protein: CAINSHGTDQWTGELFF
D gene: TRBD1
J gene: TRBJ2-2
clone size: NA
CDR3 length: 17
V gene: TRBV10-3

CDR3 DNA: TGTGCCACCAGCAGAGATTTAGGGACATCTACCCAGTACCAAGAGACCCAGTACTTC
CDR3 protein: CATSRDLGTSTQYQETQYF
D gene: NA
J gene: TRBJ2-5
clone size: few
CDR3 length: 19
V gene: TRBV15

CDR3 DNA: TGTGCCAGCAGACCCCTGGGGTACTACGAGACCCAGTACTTC
CDR3 protein: CASRPLGYYETQYF
D gene: NA
J gene: TRBJ2-5
clone size: NA
CDR3 length: 14
V gene: TRBV27

CDR3 DNA: TGTGCCAGCTCACCAAATAGGGACCAGTATGGAAATTTT
CDR3 protein: CASSPNRDQYGNF
D gene: NA
J gene: TRBJ1-3
clone size: NA
CDR3 length: 13
V gene: TRBV18

CDR3 DNA: TGTGCCAGCAGCGTAGTTGGGACATCGGAGACCCAGTACTTC
CDR3 protein: CASSVVGTSETQYF
D gene: NA
J gene: TRBJ2-5
clone size: NA
CDR3 length: 14
V gene: TRBV9

CDR3 DNA: TGTGCCTGGCAGGGGGACTATGGCTACACCTTC
CDR3 protein: CAWQGDYGYTF
D gene: TRBD1
J gene: TRBJ1-2
clone size: NA
CDR3 length: 11
V gene: TRBV30

CDR3 DNA: TGCGCCAGCATCTCGACAGGGACAGGGGGGACCGGGGAGCTGTTTTTT
CDR3 protein: CASISTGTGGTGELFF
D gene: TRBD1
J gene: TRBJ2-2
clone size: once
CDR3 length: 16
V gene: TRBV5-1

CDR3 DNA: TGTGCCAGCAGTGTGACAGGCTTAGCCAAAAACATTCAGTACTTC
CDR3 protein: CASSVTGLAKNIQYF
D gene: NA
J gene: TRBJ2-4
clone size: NA
CDR3 length: 15
V gene: TRBV28

CDR3 DNA: TGTGCCAGTAGTATCTCCCAGGGGGAGACCCAGTACTTC
CDR3 protein: CASSISQGETQYF
D gene: NA
J gene: TRBJ2-5
clone size: once
CDR3 length: 13
V gene: TRBV19

CDR3 DNA: TGTGCCAGCAGCGTAGGACAGAAAGTAGATACGCAGTATTTT
CDR3 protein: CASSVGQKVDTQYF
D gene: NA
J gene: TRBJ2-3
clone size: NA
CDR3 length: 14
V gene: TRBV9

CDR3 DNA: TGTGCCAGCTCACCCCGACAGGGGTCACCGCTCCAAGAGACCCAGTACTTC
CDR3 protein: CASSPRQGSPLQETQYF
D gene: TRBD1
J gene: TRBJ2-5
clone size: NA
CDR3 length: 17
V gene: TRBV18

CDR3 DNA: TGTGCCAGCAGTGGCACCCAAGAGACCCAGTACTTC
CDR3 protein: CASSGTQETQYF
D gene: NA
J gene: TRBJ2-5
clone size: NA
CDR3 length: 12
V gene: TRBV2

CDR3 DNA: TGTGCCAGCAGGGGACAGTGGGGGGAGACCCAGTACTTC
CDR3 protein: CASRGQWGETQYF
D gene: TRBD1
J gene: TRBJ2-5
clone size: NA
CDR3 length: 13
V gene: TRBV6-6